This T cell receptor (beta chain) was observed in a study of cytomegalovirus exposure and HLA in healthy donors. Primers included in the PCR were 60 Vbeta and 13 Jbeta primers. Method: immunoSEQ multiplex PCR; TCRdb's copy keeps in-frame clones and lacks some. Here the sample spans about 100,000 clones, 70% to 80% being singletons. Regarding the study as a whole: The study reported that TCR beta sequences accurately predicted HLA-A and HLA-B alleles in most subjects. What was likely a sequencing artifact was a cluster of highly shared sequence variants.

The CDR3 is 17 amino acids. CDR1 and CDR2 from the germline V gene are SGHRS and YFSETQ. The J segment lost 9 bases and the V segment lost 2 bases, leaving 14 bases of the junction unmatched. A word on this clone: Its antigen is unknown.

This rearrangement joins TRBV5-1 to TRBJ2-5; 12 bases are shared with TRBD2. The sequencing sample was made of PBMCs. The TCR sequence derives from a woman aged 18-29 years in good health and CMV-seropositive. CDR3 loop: CASSFNPGLAGSGPQYF. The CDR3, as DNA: TGCGCCAGCAGCTTTAACCCTGGACTAGCGGGATCCGGGCCCCAGTACTTC.